The rows below give T cell receptor beta chains drawn from one sample of a study of blood T cell repertoires in COVID-19. The table came from immunoSEQ multiplex PCR; TCRdb's copy has only in-frame clones and leaves some out. The sample consists of over 120,000 clones, 80% of them appearing once. Sequencing used peripheral blood. The receptors were gathered from a man aged 65 to 79 who had recovered from COVID-19. Both conserved end residues are part of each CDR3. The order of the fields is J gene, clone size, D gene, V gene, CDR3 protein, CDR3 DNA. The D gene is left open where the match is weak. Clone size is not always given. Where it is, it says once, few, many or a class for expanded clones.

J: TRBJ2-1
size: once
D: NA
V: TRBV11-3
CDR3: CASSGGVGEQFF
DNA: TGTGCCAGCAGCGGCGGGGTTGGCGAGCAGTTCTTC

J: TRBJ2-7
size: once
D: TRBD2
V: TRBV7-2
CDR3: CASSLGTSGLSEQYF
DNA: TGTGCCAGCAGCTTAGGGACTAGCGGGTTATCCGAGCAGTACTTC

J: TRBJ1-4
size: NA
D: NA
V: TRBV5-3
CDR3: CARSLTRQHYNEKLFF
DNA: TGTGCCAGAAGCCTAACTCGACAGCACTACAATGAAAAACTGTTTTTT

J: TRBJ1-6
size: NA
D: TRBD1
V: TRBV6-5
CDR3: CASRSRQGRGSPLHF
DNA: TGTGCCAGCAGATCCAGACAGGGTAGAGGTTCACCCCTCCACTTT

J: TRBJ2-3
size: NA
D: NA
V: TRBV18
CDR3: CASSRTATDTQYF
DNA: TGTGCCAGCTCCCGGACAGCCACAGATACGCAGTATTTT

J: TRBJ1-1
size: few
D: NA
V: TRBV13
CDR3: CASSLGVKDRNTEAFF
DNA: TGTGCCAGCAGCTTAGGGGTAAAGGACAGGAACACTGAAGCTTTCTTT

J: TRBJ1-4
size: once
D: NA
V: TRBV21-1
CDR3: CASSSQGAREKLFF
DNA: TGTGCCAGCTCTTCACAGGGGGCACGGGAAAAACTGTTTTTT

J: TRBJ2-1
size: NA
D: TRBD1
V: TRBV7-9
CDR3: CASSLRQGGINEQFF
DNA: TGTGCCAGCAGCTTAAGACAGGGGGGGATCAATGAGCAGTTCTTC

J: TRBJ2-1
size: NA
D: NA
V: TRBV7-3
CDR3: CASSSDNEQFF
DNA: TGTGCCAGCAGCTCGGACAATGAGCAGTTCTTC

J: TRBJ1-5
size: NA
D: NA
V: TRBV5-8
CDR3: CASSRLQGSQPQHF
DNA: TGTGCCAGCAGCAGACTACAGGGATCTCAGCCCCAGCATTTT

J: TRBJ1-6
size: NA
D: NA
V: TRBV30
CDR3: CAWTTGHSSYNSPLHF
DNA: TGTGCCTGGACGACGGGACACAGCTCCTATAATTCACCCCTCCACTTT

J: TRBJ2-7
size: NA
D: TRBD2
V: TRBV29-1
CDR3: CSVASGSYEQYF
DNA: TGCAGCGTTGCTAGCGGGAGCTACGAGCAGTACTTC

J: TRBJ1-1
size: NA
D: NA
V: TRBV10-3
CDR3: CAISEWSYTKNTEAFF
DNA: TGTGCCATCAGTGAGTGGTCGTACACTAAGAACACTGAAGCTTTCTTT

J: TRBJ2-3
size: NA
D: TRBD2
V: TRBV19
CDR3: CASSASGSDGTDTQYF
DNA: TGTGCCAGTTCAGCTAGCGGGAGTGACGGCACAGATACGCAGTATTTT

J: TRBJ2-3
size: NA
D: NA
V: TRBV3-1/TRBV3-2
CDR3: CASSQGTFGGYTQYF
DNA: TGTGCCAGCAGCCAAGGGACGTTCGGGGGATATACGCAGTATTTT

J: TRBJ2-1
size: NA
D: TRBD2
V: TRBV11-2
CDR3: CASSLGAPRSGRPEFF
DNA: TGTGCCAGCAGCTTAGGGGCTCCTCGTAGCGGGAGACCCGAGTTCTTC

J: TRBJ2-3
size: NA
D: NA
V: TRBV7-2
CDR3: CASSSQGFGTDTQYF
DNA: TGTGCCAGCAGCTCCCAGGGGTTTGGCACAGATACGCAGTATTTT

J: TRBJ1-3
size: NA
D: TRBD1
V: TRBV5-1
CDR3: CASSPTGGWGNTIYF
DNA: TGCGCCAGCAGCCCGACAGGGGGCTGGGGAAACACCATATATTTT

J: TRBJ2-1
size: NA
D: TRBD2
V: TRBV10-3
CDR3: CAISSTGGPTEQFF
DNA: TGTGCCATCAGTAGCACGGGAGGGCCCACTGAGCAGTTCTTC

J: TRBJ2-1
size: NA
D: TRBD2
V: TRBV7-2
CDR3: CASSLGAGGSYNEQFF
DNA: TGTGCCAGCAGCTTAGGAGCGGGAGGTTCCTACAATGAGCAGTTCTTC

J: TRBJ2-7
size: NA
D: TRBD2
V: TRBV7-2
CDR3: CASSYITGGSFSEQYF
DNA: TGTGCCAGCAGCTACATTACCGGCGGGAGCTTCTCCGAGCAGTACTTC

J: TRBJ2-2
size: NA
D: NA
V: TRBV7-2
CDR3: CASSPRGSTGELFF
DNA: TGTGCCAGCAGCCCGAGGGGGAGCACCGGGGAGCTGTTTTTT

J: TRBJ2-1
size: NA
D: TRBD2
V: TRBV19
CDR3: CASKASGYNEQFF
DNA: TGTGCCAGTAAGGCTAGCGGGTACAATGAGCAGTTCTTC

J: TRBJ2-7
size: NA
D: NA
V: TRBV6-4
CDR3: CASTSQRVSYEQYF
DNA: TGTGCCAGCACGAGTCAGAGGGTCTCCTACGAGCAGTACTTC

J: TRBJ2-3
size: NA
D: TRBD2
V: TRBV19
CDR3: CASNGRTSGSWTDTQYF
DNA: TGTGCCAGCAACGGCCGGACTAGCGGGAGTTGGACAGATACGCAGTATTTT

J: TRBJ2-5
size: NA
D: NA
V: TRBV7-9
CDR3: CASSQTIGRQETQYF
DNA: TGTGCCAGCAGCCAAACCATTGGGAGACAAGAGACCCAGTACTTC

J: TRBJ2-7
size: NA
D: NA
V: TRBV7-6
CDR3: CASSLGSGSGYEQYF
DNA: TGTGCCAGCAGCTTAGGGTCTGGGAGCGGGTACGAGCAGTACTTC

J: TRBJ1-6
size: NA
D: NA
V: TRBV6-1
CDR3: CASSERPVGRLLNNSPLHF
DNA: TGTGCCAGCAGTGAAAGGCCGGTGGGGCGCCTACTGAATAATTCACCCCTCCACTTT

J: TRBJ2-1
size: NA
D: NA
V: TRBV9
CDR3: CASSFQASPSYNEQFF
DNA: TGTGCCAGCAGCTTCCAGGCGAGCCCCAGCTACAATGAGCAGTTCTTC

J: TRBJ2-3
size: few
D: NA
V: TRBV5-1
CDR3: CASRTGGSVSTDTQYF
DNA: TGCGCCAGCAGGACCGGGGGTAGCGTGAGCACAGATACGCAGTATTTT

J: TRBJ2-2
size: NA
D: NA
V: TRBV10-3
CDR3: CAISDLETGELFF
DNA: TGTGCCATCAGTGACCTAGAGACCGGGGAGCTGTTTTTT

J: TRBJ2-3
size: once
D: TRBD2
V: TRBV7-8
CDR3: CASSSDLAGATGDTQYF
DNA: TGTGCCAGCAGCTCCGACCTAGCGGGGGCCACGGGAGATACGCAGTATTTT

J: TRBJ2-5
size: NA
D: NA
V: TRBV9
CDR3: CASSVHEAAKQETQYF
DNA: TGTGCCAGCAGCGTACATGAGGCAGCTAAACAAGAGACCCAGTACTTC

J: TRBJ2-5
size: NA
D: TRBD2
V: TRBV9
CDR3: CASSPLASGSQSMHF
DNA: TGTGCCAGCAGCCCTCTAGCTAGCGGGTCCCAAAGCATGCACTTC

J: TRBJ2-1
size: NA
D: TRBD2
V: TRBV3-1/TRBV3-2
CDR3: CASSLDLAGVNEQFF
DNA: TGTGCCAGCAGCCTTGACCTAGCGGGAGTGAATGAGCAGTTCTTC

J: TRBJ2-5
size: NA
D: NA
V: TRBV29-1
CDR3: CSVGEADPENQETQYF
DNA: TGCAGCGTTGGGGAGGCCGATCCAGAGAACCAAGAGACCCAGTACTTC

J: TRBJ1-6
size: NA
D: NA
V: TRBV14
CDR3: CASSQGSRGPLHF
DNA: TGTGCCAGCAGCCAAGGATCAAGAGGACCCCTCCACTTT

J: TRBJ1-1
size: NA
D: NA
V: TRBV5-4
CDR3: CASTRDSQNTEAFF
DNA: TGTGCCAGCACCCGGGACTCCCAGAACACTGAAGCTTTCTTT

J: TRBJ2-1
size: NA
D: TRBD2
V: TRBV6-5
CDR3: CASSYRTSGIYNEQFF
DNA: TGTGCCAGCAGTTACCGGACTAGCGGGATATACAATGAGCAGTTCTTC

J: TRBJ2-7
size: NA
D: NA
V: TRBV9
CDR3: CASSVADEPRYEQYF
DNA: TGTGCCAGCAGCGTAGCTGATGAGCCTCGCTACGAGCAGTACTTC

J: TRBJ2-5
size: NA
D: NA
V: TRBV19
CDR3: CASSTDSGKETQYF
DNA: TGTGCCAGTAGTACGGATAGCGGAAAAGAGACCCAGTACTTC

J: TRBJ2-3
size: medium-sized
D: NA
V: TRBV14
CDR3: CASSQDWGGTVPTDTQYF
DNA: TGTGCCAGCAGCCAAGATTGGGGCGGGACAGTTCCCACAGATACGCAGTATTTT

J: TRBJ2-7
size: NA
D: NA
V: TRBV11-2
CDR3: CASSLGPRGGDGSEQYF
DNA: TGTGCCAGCAGCTTAGGACCCCGGGGCGGGGACGGGAGCGAGCAGTACTTC

J: TRBJ1-2
size: few
D: NA
V: TRBV11-2
CDR3: CASSVSSGAVGYTF
DNA: TGTGCCAGCAGCGTATCATCAGGGGCGGTAGGCTACACCTTC

J: TRBJ2-5
size: NA
D: TRBD1
V: TRBV5-1
CDR3: CASSFQGAQLEETQYF
DNA: TGCGCCAGCAGCTTCCAGGGGGCGCAGTTGGAAGAGACCCAGTACTTC

J: TRBJ1-4
size: NA
D: TRBD1
V: TRBV5-1
CDR3: CASSPRQGATNEKLFF
DNA: TGCGCCAGCAGCCCAAGACAGGGCGCAACTAATGAAAAACTGTTTTTT

J: TRBJ1-1
size: once
D: TRBD1
V: TRBV5-5
CDR3: CASSLEPTGGTEAFF
DNA: TGTGCCAGCAGCTTGGAGCCGACAGGGGGCACTGAAGCTTTCTTT

J: TRBJ2-7
size: few
D: TRBD2
V: TRBV18
CDR3: CASSPYLAGGQTYEQYF
DNA: TGTGCCAGCTCACCATATTTGGCGGGAGGGCAAACCTACGAGCAGTACTTC

J: TRBJ2-3
size: NA
D: TRBD2
V: TRBV10-3
CDR3: CATGTSGRAGDTQYF
DNA: TGTGCCACCGGGACTAGCGGGAGGGCGGGAGATACGCAGTATTTT

J: TRBJ2-3
size: NA
D: NA
V: TRBV5-1
CDR3: CASSSHLDTQYF
DNA: TGCGCCAGCAGCTCCCATTTGGATACGCAGTATTTT

J: TRBJ2-3
size: NA
D: NA
V: TRBV5-8
CDR3: CASSGITGTDTQYF
DNA: TGTGCCAGCAGCGGTATTACAGGGACAGATACGCAGTATTTT

J: TRBJ2-5
size: NA
D: TRBD2
V: TRBV9
CDR3: CASSVDVAGMQETQYF
DNA: TGTGCCAGCAGCGTAGATGTAGCGGGAATGCAAGAGACCCAGTACTTC

J: TRBJ2-7
size: NA
D: TRBD1
V: TRBV6-5
CDR3: CASRIRDRVYEQYF
DNA: TGTGCCAGCAGGATCCGGGACAGGGTGTACGAGCAGTACTTC

J: TRBJ2-1
size: NA
D: TRBD2
V: TRBV5-4
CDR3: CASSRGGAGGSNEQFF
DNA: TGTGCCAGCAGCCGGGGGGGAGCGGGAGGATCTAATGAGCAGTTCTTC

J: TRBJ2-7
size: NA
D: TRBD2
V: TRBV11-1
CDR3: CASTAGGEQYF
DNA: TGTGCCAGCACGGCGGGGGGCGAGCAGTACTTC

J: TRBJ2-1
size: NA
D: NA
V: TRBV6-5
CDR3: CASSYGPGNNEQFF
DNA: TGTGCCAGCAGTTACGGGCCAGGGAACAATGAGCAGTTCTTC

J: TRBJ2-1
size: once
D: NA
V: TRBV21-1
CDR3: CASSNSRAFSSYNEQFF
DNA: TGTGCCAGCAGCAATTCCCGAGCGTTCAGCTCCTACAATGAGCAGTTCTTC